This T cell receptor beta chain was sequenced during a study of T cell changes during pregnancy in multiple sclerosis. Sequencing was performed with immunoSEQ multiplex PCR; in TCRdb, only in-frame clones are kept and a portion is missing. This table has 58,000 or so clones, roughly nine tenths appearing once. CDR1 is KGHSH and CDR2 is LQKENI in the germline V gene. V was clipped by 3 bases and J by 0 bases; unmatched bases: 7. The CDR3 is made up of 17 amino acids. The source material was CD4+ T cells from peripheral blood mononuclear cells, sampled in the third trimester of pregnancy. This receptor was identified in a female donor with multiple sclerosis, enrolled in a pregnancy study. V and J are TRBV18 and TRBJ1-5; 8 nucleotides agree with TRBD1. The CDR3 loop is CASSPRGQGYSNQPQHF. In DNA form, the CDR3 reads TGTGCCAGCTCACCGAGAGGACAGGGCTATAGCAATCAGCCCCAGCATTTT.